This T cell receptor (beta chain) was retrieved from a study of blood T cells in healthy people across ages. V trimming: 2 bases; J trimming: 6 bases; junction bases outside the gene matches: 6. Germline-derived CDR1 and CDR2 are ENHRY and SYGVKD. The CDR3 consists of 16 residues. It was with a sample-barcoded 5' primer and a J-beta primer mix that a second PCR of about 6 to 12 cycles was run. The study obtained at least 2.5 million CDR3-containing paired-end reads from every sample. TCRdb recomputed calls from the 5' RACE reads with MiXCR, one row per CDR3 protein. This table holds hundreds of thousands of distinct CDR3 sequences, about 43% found once.

The specimen was blood. The rearrangement links TRBV10-3 to TRBJ2-2; TRBD1 aligns across 10 bases. The sequence was collected from a man older than 75 in good health. CDR3 sequence: CAISEKGQGSSGELFF. The CDR3 DNA follows: TGTGCCATCAGTGAGAAGGGACAGGGGTCCTCCGGGGAGCTGTTTTTT.